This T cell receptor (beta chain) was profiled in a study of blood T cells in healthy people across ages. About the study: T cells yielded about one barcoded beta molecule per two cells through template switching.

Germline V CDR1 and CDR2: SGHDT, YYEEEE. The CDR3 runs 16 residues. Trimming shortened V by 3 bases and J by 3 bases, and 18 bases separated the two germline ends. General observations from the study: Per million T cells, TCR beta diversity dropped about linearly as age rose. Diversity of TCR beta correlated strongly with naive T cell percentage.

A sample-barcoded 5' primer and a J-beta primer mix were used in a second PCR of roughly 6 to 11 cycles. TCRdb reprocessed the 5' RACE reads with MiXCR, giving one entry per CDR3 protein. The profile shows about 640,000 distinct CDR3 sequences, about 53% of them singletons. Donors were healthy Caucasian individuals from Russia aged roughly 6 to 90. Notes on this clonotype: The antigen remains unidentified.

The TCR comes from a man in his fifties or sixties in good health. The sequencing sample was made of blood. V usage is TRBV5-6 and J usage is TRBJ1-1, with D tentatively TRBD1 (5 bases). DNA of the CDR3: TGTGCCAGCAGCTCCTCGAGGAGAGGGGCGTACACTGAAGCTTTCTTT. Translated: CASSSSRRGAYTEAFF. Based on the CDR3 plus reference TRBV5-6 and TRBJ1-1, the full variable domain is DAGVTQSPTHLIKTRGQQVTLRCSPKSGHDTVSWYQQALGQGPQFIFQYYEEEERQRGNFPDRFSGHQFPNYSSELNVNALLLGDSALYLCASSSSRRGAYTEAFFGQGTRLTVV.